This entry is about one TCR beta chain. This sample stems from a study of CD8 T cells in Susac syndrome. V lost 1 base and J 5 bases, leaving 14 bases between the germline ends. The germline gives CDR1 DFQATT, CDR2 SNEGSKA (reference sequence). The CDR3 runs to 14 residues. A quantity of about 0.5 to 1 ug RNA underwent reverse transcription using random hexamers. Via MiXCR, TCRdb re-called the immunoSEQ multiplex PCR reads, giving one row per CDR3 protein. The sample has approximately 220,000 distinct CDR3 sequences, 80% to 95% seen once; the top ten hold around 0.13%. The chain joins TRBV20-1 to TRBJ1-2; D unclear. The TCR was taken from a human donor with multiple sclerosis. Input material: CD8+ T cells from PBMCs. Here the CDR3 reads CSARVKGLEYGYTF. CDR3 DNA sequence: TGCAGTGCTAGAGTGAAGGGATTGGAGTATGGCTACACCTTC.